This TCR beta chain is drawn from a study of technical replicates of blood from a few donors. The repertoire was sequenced with immunoSEQ multiplex PCR; TCRdb's copy has only in-frame clones and lacks some. The table shows 65,000 to 90,000 clones, with 65% to 90% occurring only once. In its sample, this clone was seen once. CDR3 length equals 13 residues. Germline V CDR1 and CDR2: LNHDA, SQIVND (reference sequence). V lost 9 bases and J 0 bases, leaving 11 bases between the germline ends. The chain has TRBV19 and TRBJ1-1; TRBD1 is a possible D gene (6 bases). The clonotype originates from a human donor in good health. Some clones in this sample may be carry-over from other donors' samples. Sample: PBMCs. This CDR3 reads CASQDSMNTEAFF. The CDR3 DNA is TGTGCCAGCCAGGACAGTATGAACACTGAAGCTTTCTTT.